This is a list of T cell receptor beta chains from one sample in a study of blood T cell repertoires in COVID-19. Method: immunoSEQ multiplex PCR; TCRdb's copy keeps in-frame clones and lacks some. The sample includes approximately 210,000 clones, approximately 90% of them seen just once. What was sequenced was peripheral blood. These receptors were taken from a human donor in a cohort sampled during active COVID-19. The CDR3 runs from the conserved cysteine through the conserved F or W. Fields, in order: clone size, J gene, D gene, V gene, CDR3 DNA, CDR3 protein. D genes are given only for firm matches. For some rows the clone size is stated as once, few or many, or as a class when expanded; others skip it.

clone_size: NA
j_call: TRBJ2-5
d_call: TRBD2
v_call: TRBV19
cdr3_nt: TGTGCCAGTAGTATTCGGCGGGGGGCCCAAGAGACCCAGTACTTC
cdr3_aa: CASSIRRGAQETQYF

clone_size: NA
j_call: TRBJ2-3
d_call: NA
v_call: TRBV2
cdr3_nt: TGTGCCAGCAGTGAACGGCAGGCAGATACGCAGTATTTT
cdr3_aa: CASSERQADTQYF

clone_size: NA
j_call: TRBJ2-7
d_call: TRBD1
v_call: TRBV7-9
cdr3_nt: TGTGCCAGCAGCTGGGGACAGGGCCTCTCCTACGAGCAGTACTTC
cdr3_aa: CASSWGQGLSYEQYF

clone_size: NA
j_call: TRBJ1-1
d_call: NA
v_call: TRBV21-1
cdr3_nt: TGTGCCAGCAGCAAAGAGACCCGACAGGGGACCACTGAAGCTTTCTTT
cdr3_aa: CASSKETRQGTTEAFF

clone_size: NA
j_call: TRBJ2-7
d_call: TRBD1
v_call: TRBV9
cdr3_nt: TGTGCCAGCAGCGTAGCTGAGGGACAGACCTACGAGCAGTACTTC
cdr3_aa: CASSVAEGQTYEQYF

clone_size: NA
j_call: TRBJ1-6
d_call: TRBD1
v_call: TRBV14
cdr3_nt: TGTGCCAGCAGCCTTGGGACAGGAAATTCACCCCTCCACTTT
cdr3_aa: CASSLGTGNSPLHF

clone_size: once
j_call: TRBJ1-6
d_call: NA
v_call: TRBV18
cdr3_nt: TGTGCCAGCTCACCAATCGGGGATTCACCCCTCCACTTT
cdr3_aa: CASSPIGDSPLHF

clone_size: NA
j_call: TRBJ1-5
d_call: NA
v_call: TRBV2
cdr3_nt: TGTGCCAGCAGTGGGGGGCGCACACTCAATCAGCCCCAGCATTTT
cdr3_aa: CASSGGRTLNQPQHF

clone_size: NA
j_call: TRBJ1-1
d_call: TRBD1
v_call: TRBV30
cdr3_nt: TGTGCCTGGAAGGACAGGCTGAACACTGAAGCTTTCTTT
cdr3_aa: CAWKDRLNTEAFF

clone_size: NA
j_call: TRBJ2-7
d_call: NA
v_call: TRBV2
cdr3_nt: TGTGCCAGCAGTGAAAATGGGGCTCGGTGGACACCAGATCTGGCCTCCTACGAGCAGTACTTC
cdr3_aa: CASSENGARWTPDLASYEQYF

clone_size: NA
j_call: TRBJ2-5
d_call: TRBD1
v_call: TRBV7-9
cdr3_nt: TGTGCCAGCAGCACCGGACAGGGGTATTCTGAGACCCAGTACTTC
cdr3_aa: CASSTGQGYSETQYF

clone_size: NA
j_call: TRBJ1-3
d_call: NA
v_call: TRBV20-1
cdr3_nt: TGCAGTGCTCAGGGGAACACCATATATTTT
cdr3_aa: CSAQGNTIYF

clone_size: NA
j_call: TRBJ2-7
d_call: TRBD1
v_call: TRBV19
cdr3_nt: TGTGCCAGTAGTACGGGGACAGGGGGCTACGAGCAGTACTTC
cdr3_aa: CASSTGTGGYEQYF

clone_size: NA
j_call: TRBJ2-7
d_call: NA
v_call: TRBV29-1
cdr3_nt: TGCAGCGTTGAGGGTCCCGGGGACAACGAGCAGTACTTC
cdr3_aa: CSVEGPGDNEQYF

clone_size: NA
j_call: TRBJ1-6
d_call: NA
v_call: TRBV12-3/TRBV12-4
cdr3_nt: TGTGCCAGCAGTTTAGGGACAGCAGCACCCCTCCACTTT
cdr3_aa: CASSLGTAAPLHF

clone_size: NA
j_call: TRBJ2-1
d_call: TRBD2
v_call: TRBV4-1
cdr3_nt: TGCGCCAGCAGCCAAGACCGGGGGGGCAATGAGCAGTTCTTC
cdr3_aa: CASSQDRGGNEQFF

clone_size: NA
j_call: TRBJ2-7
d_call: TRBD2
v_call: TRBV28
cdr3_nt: TGTACAAGCGGGAGACTCGACGAGCAGTACTTC
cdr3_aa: CTSGRLDEQYF

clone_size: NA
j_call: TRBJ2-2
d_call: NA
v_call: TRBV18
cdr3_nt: TGTGCCAGCTCACCGGAGGTCCAGAACACCGGGGAGCTGTTTTTT
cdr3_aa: CASSPEVQNTGELFF

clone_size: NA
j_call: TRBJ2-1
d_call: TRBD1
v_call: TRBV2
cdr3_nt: TGTGCCAGCAGACCCCCGGGACAGGTATTCTACAATGAGCAGTTCTTC
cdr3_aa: CASRPPGQVFYNEQFF

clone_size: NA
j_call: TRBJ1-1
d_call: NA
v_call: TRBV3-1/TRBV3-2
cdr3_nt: TGTGCCAGCAGCCCCCTACCTATACAGGGTGTGGGGACTGAAGCTTTCTTT
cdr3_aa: CASSPLPIQGVGTEAFF

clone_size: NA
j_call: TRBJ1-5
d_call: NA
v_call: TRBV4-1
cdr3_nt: TGCGCCAGCAGCCAAGATTACTATCAGCCCCAGCATTTT
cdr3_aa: CASSQDYYQPQHF

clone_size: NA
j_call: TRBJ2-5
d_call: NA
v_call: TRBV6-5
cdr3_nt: TGTGCCAGCAGCCTCCGGGGGATTCAAGAGACCCAGTACTTC
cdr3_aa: CASSLRGIQETQYF

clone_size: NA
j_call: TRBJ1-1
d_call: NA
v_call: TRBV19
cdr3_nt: TGTGCCAGTAGTACCGGAGGGGTCCTTAACACTGAAGCTTTCTTT
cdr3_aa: CASSTGGVLNTEAFF